The sequence of this TCR beta chain was determined in a study of blood T cell repertoires in COVID-19. For the study at large: Donors in the United States, Italy and Spain gave samples during acute or convalescent COVID-19. T cells, B-cell-depleted T cells, or PBMCs supplied cDNA or gDNA.

Authors' methods: Amplification of reference gene primers provided the estimated nucleated cell counts. Generated by immunoSEQ multiplex PCR, the TCRdb table keeps only in-frame clones and is missing some. V and J calls and clone size are given by that table; D and trimming were obtained from the DNA. Here the sample spans about 190,000 clones, less than 85% being singletons. CDR3 length: 16 residues. CDR1 is MNHGY and CDR2 is SAAAGT in the germline V gene. Between the trimmed V and J ends, which lost 9 bases and 3 bases, there was a span of 21 bases. The source of this sequence is a woman aged 50 to 65 with acute or convalescent COVID-19. The sequencing sample was made of peripheral blood. V usage is TRBV6-8 and J usage is TRBJ1-5; maybe TRBD1 (6 bases). CDR3 amino acids: CARCPRGGVLNQPQHF. Here the CDR3 DNA reads TGTGCCAGGTGCCCGCGGGGGGGCGTCCTCAATCAGCCCCAGCATTTT.